The rows below give T cell receptor beta chains drawn from one sample of a study of cytomegalovirus exposure and HLA in healthy donors. Only in-frame clones appear in the TCRdb table, and some are missing; sequencing was by immunoSEQ multiplex PCR. The table has about 250,000 clones, roughly 87% seen once. The sample was PBMCs. These receptors were obtained from a man in his late teens or twenties in good health and CMV-seropositive. CDR3s include the opening cysteine and the closing phenylalanine or tryptophan. D genes are given only for firm matches. Not all rows give a size; the values are once, few, many and, for expanded clones, a class.

TRBV6-1	TRBD1	.	TRBJ2-2	CASTPQGQGTGELFF	TGTGCCAGCACCCCACAAGGACAGGGGACCGGGGAGCTGTTTTTT
TRBV10-3	.	once	TRBJ1-1	CAISAVNTEAFF	TGTGCCATCAGTGCTGTAAACACAGAAGCTTTCTTT
TRBV6-5	TRBD1	once	TRBJ1-1	CASSLGQGVRTEAFF	TGTGCCAGCAGCCTGGGACAGGGTGTACGGACTGAAGCTTTCTTT
TRBV4-1	.	.	TRBJ2-4	CASSPGHRAKNIQYF	TGCGCCAGCAGCCCTGGACACCGAGCCAAAAACATTCAGTACTTC
TRBV29-1	.	.	TRBJ2-3	CSVEGSSTDTQYF	TGCAGCGTTGAGGGTTCTAGCACAGATACGCAGTATTTT
TRBV6-6	.	.	TRBJ2-5	CASSYTPTSLQETQYF	TGTGCCAGCAGTTACACCCCCACTAGCCTCCAAGAGACCCAGTACTTC
TRBV6-5	.	.	TRBJ1-2	CASSYFEGSRYGYTF	TGTGCCAGCAGTTATTTTGAGGGCAGTAGATATGGCTACACCTTC
TRBV5-1	TRBD2	.	TRBJ2-3	CASSLGLAGGDTQYF	TGCGCCAGCAGCTTGGGACTAGCGGGAGGAGATACGCAGTATTTT
TRBV7-6	.	.	TRBJ2-5	CASSLSRGLETQETQYF	TGTGCCAGCAGCTTGAGTCGAGGGCTCGAGACGCAAGAGACCCAGTACTTC
TRBV5-1	.	.	TRBJ2-2	CASSLERLNTGELFF	TGCGCCAGCAGCTTGGAACGGTTGAACACCGGGGAGCTGTTTTTT
TRBV6-5	.	.	TRBJ2-3	CASSYSASADTQYF	TGTGCCAGCAGTTACTCAGCTTCAGCAGATACGCAGTATTTT
TRBV27	TRBD1	.	TRBJ1-5	CASFGQGWRGNQPQHF	TGTGCCAGCTTCGGACAGGGATGGCGGGGAAATCAGCCCCAGCATTTT
TRBV25-1	TRBD1	.	TRBJ2-1	CASSDPGTGGDEQFF	TGTGCCAGCAGTGACCCTGGGACAGGGGGGGACGAGCAGTTCTTC
TRBV15	.	.	TRBJ1-2	CATSPRANYGYTF	TGTGCCACCAGCCCCCGGGCTAACTATGGCTACACCTTC
TRBV4-1	.	.	TRBJ2-1	CASSPESALIDEQFF	TGCGCCAGCAGCCCCGAGTCTGCTCTTATAGATGAGCAGTTCTTC
TRBV18	.	.	TRBJ2-5	CASSPPAVGETQYF	TGTGCCAGCTCACCACCCGCGGTTGGGGAGACCCAGTACTTC
TRBV28	.	.	TRBJ2-1	CASIIGGGPQYNEQFF	TGTGCCAGCATTATAGGGGGAGGGCCACAGTACAATGAGCAGTTCTTC
TRBV2	.	.	TRBJ2-7	CASSESRTSVEEQYF	TGTGCCAGCAGTGAAAGTAGGACCTCCGTTGAAGAGCAGTACTTC
TRBV5-6	.	.	TRBJ1-2	CASSLVPVGNYGYTF	TGTGCCAGCAGCTTGGTCCCAGTGGGTAACTATGGCTACACCTTC
TRBV7-3	.	.	TRBJ2-1	CASSPPRSGSDNEQFF	TGTGCCAGCAGCCCCCCCAGAAGCGGGTCCGACAATGAGCAGTTCTTC
TRBV28	TRBD1	.	TRBJ1-1	CASSEDRGRWKAFF	TGTGCCAGCAGTGAAGACAGGGGGCGGTGGAAGGCTTTCTTT
TRBV7-2	TRBD1	.	TRBJ1-2	CASSLVGGQGAVNYGYTF	TGTGCCAGCAGCTTAGTCGGTGGACAGGGGGCTGTAAACTATGGCTACACCTTC
TRBV6-6	.	.	TRBJ2-7	CASSPYRYEQYF	TGTGCCAGCAGTCCGTATCGCTACGAGCAGTACTTC
TRBV4-3	TRBD2	once	TRBJ2-1	CASSQGASGAYNEQFF	TGCGCCAGCAGCCAAGGTGCTAGCGGAGCCTACAATGAGCAGTTCTTC
TRBV5-1	.	.	TRBJ2-1	CASSLMVGGEQFF	TGCGCCAGCAGCTTGATGGTGGGAGGTGAGCAGTTCTTC
TRBV7-6	TRBD2	.	TRBJ2-7	CASSTPGRGSYEQYF	TGTGCCAGCAGCACACCCGGGAGGGGCTCCTACGAGCAGTACTTC
TRBV25-1	.	.	TRBJ1-2	CASSESAGVVYGYTF	TGTGCCAGCAGTGAATCCGCAGGGGTCGTCTATGGCTACACCTTC
TRBV10-3	TRBD2	once	TRBJ2-3	CATRAGGSTDTQYF	TGTGCCACGCGGGCGGGGGGCAGCACAGATACGCAGTATTTT
TRBV28	TRBD2	.	TRBJ2-7	CASSSRLAGKEEQYF	TGTGCCAGCAGTTCCCGACTAGCGGGGAAGGAGGAGCAGTACTTC
TRBV2	TRBD2	.	TRBJ2-7	CASTGTSGRYEQYF	TGTGCCAGCACCGGGACTAGCGGGAGGTACGAGCAGTACTTC
TRBV30	.	.	TRBJ2-5	CAWSSVRGQETQYF	TGTGCCTGGAGTTCCGTCCGGGGGCAAGAGACCCAGTACTTC
TRBV15	.	.	TRBJ1-1	CATSREGGEAFF	TGTGCCACCAGCAGAGAGGGGGGTGAAGCTTTCTTT
TRBV2	TRBD2	.	TRBJ2-7	CASSGVAGIYEQYF	TGTGCCAGCAGTGGGGTAGCGGGGATCTACGAGCAGTACTTC
TRBV6-5	TRBD2	.	TRBJ2-7	CASSPLAGGSYEQYF	TGTGCCAGCAGTCCCTTAGCGGGAGGGTCCTACGAGCAGTACTTC
TRBV4-2	.	.	TRBJ1-5	CASSQDRGRDQPQHF	TGTGCCAGCAGCCAAGACCGGGGCAGAGATCAGCCCCAGCATTTT
TRBV5-1	.	.	TRBJ2-7	CASSLSGFYEQYF	TGCGCCAGCAGCTTGTCAGGGTTTTACGAGCAGTACTTC
TRBV5-6	.	.	TRBJ2-2	CASSLAGGPNTGELFF	TGTGCCAGCAGCTTGGCCGGTGGACCAAACACCGGGGAGCTGTTTTTT